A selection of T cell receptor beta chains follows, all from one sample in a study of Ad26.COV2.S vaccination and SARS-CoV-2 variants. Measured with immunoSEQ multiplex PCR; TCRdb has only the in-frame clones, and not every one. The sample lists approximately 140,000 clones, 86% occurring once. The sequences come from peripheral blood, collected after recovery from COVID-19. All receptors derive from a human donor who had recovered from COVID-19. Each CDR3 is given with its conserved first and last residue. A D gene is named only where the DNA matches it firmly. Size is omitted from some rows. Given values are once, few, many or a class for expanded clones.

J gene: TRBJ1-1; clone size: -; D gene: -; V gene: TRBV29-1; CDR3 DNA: TGCAGCGGCATAGGAATGAACACTGAAGCTTTCTTT; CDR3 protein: CSGIGMNTEAFF
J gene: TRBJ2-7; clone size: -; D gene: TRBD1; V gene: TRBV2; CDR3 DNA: TGTGCCAGCAGTCAAGGGACAGGGGGGTCCTACGAGCAGTACTTC; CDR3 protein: CASSQGTGGSYEQYF
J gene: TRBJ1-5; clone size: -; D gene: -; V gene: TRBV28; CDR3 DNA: TGTGCCAGCATCGAAACAGGGATGGGTCAGCCCCAGCATTTT; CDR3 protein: CASIETGMGQPQHF
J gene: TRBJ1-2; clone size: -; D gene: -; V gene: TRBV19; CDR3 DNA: TGTGCCAGTAGCCATGACCCCGACCCCTTGAGGTATGGCTACACCTTC; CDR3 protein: CASSHDPDPLRYGYTF
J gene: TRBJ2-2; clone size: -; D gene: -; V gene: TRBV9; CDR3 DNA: TGTGCCAGCAGCGCAAGCGTCCCCGGGGAGCTGTTTTTT; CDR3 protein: CASSASVPGELFF
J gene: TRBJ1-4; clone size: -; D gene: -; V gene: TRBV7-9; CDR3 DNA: TGTGCCAGCAGCTCCTTAACAGGGACTATTCCCTTCCCTAATGAAAAACTGTTTTTT; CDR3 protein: CASSSLTGTIPFPNEKLFF
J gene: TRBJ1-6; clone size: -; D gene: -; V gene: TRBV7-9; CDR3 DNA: TGTGCCAGCAGCTTAGGGGGGGCGCGTCCTTCACCCCTCCACTTT; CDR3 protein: CASSLGGARPSPLHF
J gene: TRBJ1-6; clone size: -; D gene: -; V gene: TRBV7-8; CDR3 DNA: TGTGCCAGCAGCTTAGCCGGCGTAGTGAGTTCACCCCTCCACTTT; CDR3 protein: CASSLAGVVSSPLHF
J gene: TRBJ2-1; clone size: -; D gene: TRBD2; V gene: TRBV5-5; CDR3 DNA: TGTGCCAGCAGCTTGATCTTTTCTAGCGGGGTCGTTCGGAACGTCAATGAGCAGTTCTTC; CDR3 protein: CASSLIFSSGVVRNVNEQFF
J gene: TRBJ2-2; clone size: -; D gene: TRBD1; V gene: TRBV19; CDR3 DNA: TGTGCCAGTAGTCGACTAGACAGGGGGGGGACCGGGGAGCTGTTTTTT; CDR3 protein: CASSRLDRGGTGELFF
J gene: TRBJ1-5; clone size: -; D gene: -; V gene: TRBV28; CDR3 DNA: TGTGCCAGCAGCCCGACCCTTCGAGGGCGACCGGCCCAGCATTTT; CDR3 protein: CASSPTLRGRPAQHF
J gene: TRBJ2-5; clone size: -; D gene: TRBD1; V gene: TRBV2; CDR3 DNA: TGTGCCAGCAGGAGGACAGGGCGGGCGACCCAGTACTTC; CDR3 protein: CASRRTGRATQYF
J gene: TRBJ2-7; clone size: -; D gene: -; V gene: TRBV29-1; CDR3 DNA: TGCAGCGTTGAGGGACTCTCCTACGAGCAGTACTTC; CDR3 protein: CSVEGLSYEQYF
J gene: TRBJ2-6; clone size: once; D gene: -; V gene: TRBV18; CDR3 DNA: TGTGCCAGCTCACCGGGGGGTCCTGGGGCCAACGTCCTGACTTTC; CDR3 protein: CASSPGGPGANVLTF
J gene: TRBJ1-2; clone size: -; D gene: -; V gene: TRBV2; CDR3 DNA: TGTGCCAGCACCCTTGGGACGGACGGTGGCTACACCTTC; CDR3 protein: CASTLGTDGGYTF
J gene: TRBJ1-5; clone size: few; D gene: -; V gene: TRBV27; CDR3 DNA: TGTGCCAGCAGTTTAAGCGGGGTCGGTCAGCCCCAGCATTTT; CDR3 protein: CASSLSGVGQPQHF
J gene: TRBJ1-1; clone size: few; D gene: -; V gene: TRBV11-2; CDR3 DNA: TGTGCCAGCAGCTTAGGTCTGAACACTGAAGCTTTCTTT; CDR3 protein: CASSLGLNTEAFF
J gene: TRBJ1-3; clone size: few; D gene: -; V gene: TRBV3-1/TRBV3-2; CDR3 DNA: TGTGCCAGCAGCCAAGGTTCTGGAAACACCATATATTTT; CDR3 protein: CASSQGSGNTIYF
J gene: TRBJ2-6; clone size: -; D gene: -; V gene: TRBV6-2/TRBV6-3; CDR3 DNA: TGTGCCAGCGGTTTGGGACTTCTGGCTGGGGCCAACGTCCTGACTTTC; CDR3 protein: CASGLGLLAGANVLTF
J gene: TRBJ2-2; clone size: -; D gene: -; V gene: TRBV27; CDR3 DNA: TGTGCCAGCAGTGATAACACCGGGGAGCTGTTTTTT; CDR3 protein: CASSDNTGELFF
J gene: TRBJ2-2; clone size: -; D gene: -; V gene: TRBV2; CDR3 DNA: TGTGCCAGCAGCACTCCCAGGACAGCCGGGGAGCTGTTTTTT; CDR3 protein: CASSTPRTAGELFF
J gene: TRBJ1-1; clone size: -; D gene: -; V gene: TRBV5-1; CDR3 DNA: TGCGCCAGCAGCTGGGAAAAAAACACTGAAGCTTTCTTT; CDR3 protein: CASSWEKNTEAFF
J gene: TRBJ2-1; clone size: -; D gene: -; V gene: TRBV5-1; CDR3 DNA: TGCGCCAGCAGCCTTACGGGCTATGAGCAGTTCTTC; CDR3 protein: CASSLTGYEQFF
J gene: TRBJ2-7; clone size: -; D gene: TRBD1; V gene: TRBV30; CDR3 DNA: TGTGCCTGGACCTCCCTAGGGGGCCCTACCTACGAGCAGTACTTC; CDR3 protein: CAWTSLGGPTYEQYF